This T cell receptor beta chain derives from a study of blood T cells in healthy people across ages. CDR3 length equals 13 residues. Deletions cut 7 bases from V and 6 bases from J, with 12 bases between. Germline assignment: CDR1 SGHTA and CDR2 FQGNSA. This clonotype turned up a few times. A second about 6 to 11 cycle PCR used barcoded and J-beta primers. Each cDNA molecule carried a tag from a template-switch adaptor that contained 12 random nucleotides. TCRdb fed the 5' RACE reads into MiXCR, producing one record per CDR3 protein. The sample shows over 1,500,000 distinct CDR3 sequences, just under 50% of them seen only once.

This receptor was obtained from a woman between 40 and 50 years old in good health. The sequenced material came from blood. The chain uses TRBV7-2 and TRBJ1-4; D gene uncertain. The CDR3 coding sequence is TGTGCCAGCACCCCGTCGATGGATGAAAAACTGTTTTTT. This encodes CASTPSMDEKLFF.